The clone carrying this T cell receptor (beta chain) was counted many times. Between the trimmed V and J ends, which lost 0 bases and 9 bases, there was a span of 10 bases. Per germline, CDR1 SGHNT and CDR2 YYREEE (reference sequence). This CDR3 has 13 residues. Two oligonucleotides, mixed equimolar, formed the beta constant-region primer covering TRBC1 and TRBC2. TCRdb re-called the UMI-ligation and nested PCR reads with MiXCR, one entry per CDR3 protein. The sample carries tens of thousands of distinct CDR3 sequences, over 10% recorded once. This entry is derived from a study of naive and memory T cell subsets.

The receptor was derived from a human donor in good health. This chain uses TRBV5-4 with TRBJ2-1; possible D gene TRBD1, 5 bases. The source material was central memory CD4+ T cells from blood. The CDR3 loop reads CASSLGRDGEQFF. CDR3 in DNA: TGTGCCAGCAGCTTGGGCAGGGATGGTGAGCAGTTCTTC.